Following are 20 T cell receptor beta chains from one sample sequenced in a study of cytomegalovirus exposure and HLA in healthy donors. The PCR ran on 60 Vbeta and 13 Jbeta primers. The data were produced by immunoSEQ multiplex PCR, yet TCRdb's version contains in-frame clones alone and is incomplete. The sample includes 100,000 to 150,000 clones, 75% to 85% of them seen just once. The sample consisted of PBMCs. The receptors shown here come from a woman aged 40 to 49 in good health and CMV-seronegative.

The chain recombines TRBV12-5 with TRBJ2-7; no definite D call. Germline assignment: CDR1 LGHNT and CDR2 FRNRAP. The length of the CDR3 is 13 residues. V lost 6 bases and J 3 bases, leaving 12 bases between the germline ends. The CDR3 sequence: CASGNYEDYEQYF. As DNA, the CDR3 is TGTGCTAGTGGAAACTATGAGGACTACGAGCAGTACTTC.

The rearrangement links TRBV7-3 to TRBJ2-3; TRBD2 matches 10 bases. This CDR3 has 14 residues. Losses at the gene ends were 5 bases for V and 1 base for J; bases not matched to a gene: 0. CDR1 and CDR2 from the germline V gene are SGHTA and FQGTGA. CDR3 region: CASSTSGGTDTQYF. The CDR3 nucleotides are TGTGCCAGCAGCACTAGCGGGGGCACAGATACGCAGTATTTT.

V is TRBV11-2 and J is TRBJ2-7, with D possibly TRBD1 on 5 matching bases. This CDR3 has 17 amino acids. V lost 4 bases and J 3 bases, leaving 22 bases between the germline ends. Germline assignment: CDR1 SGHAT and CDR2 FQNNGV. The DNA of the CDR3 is TGTGCCAGCAGCTCCATTACAGGCCCCCGTGGGGTCTACGAGCAGTACTTC. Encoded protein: CASSSITGPRGVYEQYF. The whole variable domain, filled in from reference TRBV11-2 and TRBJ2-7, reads EAGVAQSPRYKIIEKRQSVAFWCNPISGHATLYWYQQILGQGPKLLIQFQNNGVVDDSQLPKDRFSAERLKGVDSTLKIQPAKLEDSAVYLCASSSITGPRGVYEQYFGPGTRLTVT.

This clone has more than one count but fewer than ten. CDR3 DNA: TGTGCCAGAAGCGAAGGACAGGGGCACTCCTACGAGCAGTACTTC. Translation: CARSEGQGHSYEQYF. This chain connects TRBV5-3 to TRBJ2-7; 9 nucleotides align to TRBD1. TRBV5-3 belongs to the ORF category, with a function that is uncertain. The CDR3 has 15 residues. The J segment lost 0 bases and the V segment lost 4 bases, leaving 5 bases of the junction unmatched.

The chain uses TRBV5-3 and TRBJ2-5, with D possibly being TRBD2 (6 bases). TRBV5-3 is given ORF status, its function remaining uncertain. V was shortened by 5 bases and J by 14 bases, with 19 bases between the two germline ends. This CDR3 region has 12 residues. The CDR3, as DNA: TGTGCCAGAAGAACCTGCGCCGGGACTGCATACTTC. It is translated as CARRTCAGTAYF.

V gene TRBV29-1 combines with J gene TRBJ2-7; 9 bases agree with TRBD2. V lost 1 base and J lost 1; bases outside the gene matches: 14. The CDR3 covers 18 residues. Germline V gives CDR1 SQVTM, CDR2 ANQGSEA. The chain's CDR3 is CSVEVRGWREGPSYEQYF. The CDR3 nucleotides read TGCAGCGTTGAAGTGCGCGGGTGGCGGGAGGGCCCTTCCTACGAGCAGTACTTC.

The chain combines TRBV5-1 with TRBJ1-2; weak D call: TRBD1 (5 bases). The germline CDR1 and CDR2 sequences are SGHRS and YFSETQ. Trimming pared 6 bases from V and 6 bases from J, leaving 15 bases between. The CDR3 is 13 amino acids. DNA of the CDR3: TGCGCCAGCACCCTGGGGGGTCTGGATGGCTACACCTTC. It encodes CASTLGGLDGYTF.

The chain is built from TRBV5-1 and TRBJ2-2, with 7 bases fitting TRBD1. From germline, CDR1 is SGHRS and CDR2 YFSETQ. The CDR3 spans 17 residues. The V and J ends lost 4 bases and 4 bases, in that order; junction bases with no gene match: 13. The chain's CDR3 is CASSRREGARVTGELFF. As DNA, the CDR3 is TGCGCCAGCAGCCGGCGAGAGGGGGCGCGGGTCACCGGGGAGCTGTTTTTT.

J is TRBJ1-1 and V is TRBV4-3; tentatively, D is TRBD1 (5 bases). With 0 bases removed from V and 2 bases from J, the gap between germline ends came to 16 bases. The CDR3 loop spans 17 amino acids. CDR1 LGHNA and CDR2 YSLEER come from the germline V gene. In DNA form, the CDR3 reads TGCGCCAGCAGCCAAGATTTGTGGTCGGGGGGAAACACTGAAGCTTTCTTT. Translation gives CASSQDLWSGGNTEAFF.

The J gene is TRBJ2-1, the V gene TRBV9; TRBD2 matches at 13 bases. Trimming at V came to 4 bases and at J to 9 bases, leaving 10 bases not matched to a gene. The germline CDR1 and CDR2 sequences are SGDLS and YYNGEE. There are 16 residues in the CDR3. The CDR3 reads CASSPTSGRAFLEQFF. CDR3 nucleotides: TGTGCCAGCAGCCCTACTAGCGGGAGGGCCTTTCTTGAGCAGTTCTTC.

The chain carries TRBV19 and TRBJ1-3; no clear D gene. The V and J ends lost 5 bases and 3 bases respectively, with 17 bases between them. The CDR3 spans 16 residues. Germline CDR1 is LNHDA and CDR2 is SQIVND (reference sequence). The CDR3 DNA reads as TGTGCCAGTAGTTCCCCCTTCCGAGGGAGTGGAAACACCATATATTTT. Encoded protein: CASSSPFRGSGNTIYF.

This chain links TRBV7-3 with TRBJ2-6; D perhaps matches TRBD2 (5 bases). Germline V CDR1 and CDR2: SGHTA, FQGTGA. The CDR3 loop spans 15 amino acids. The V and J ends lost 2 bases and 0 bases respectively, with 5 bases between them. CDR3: CASSLGSSGANVLTF. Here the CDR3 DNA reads TGTGCCAGCAGCTTAGGGAGCTCTGGGGCCAACGTCCTGACTTTC.

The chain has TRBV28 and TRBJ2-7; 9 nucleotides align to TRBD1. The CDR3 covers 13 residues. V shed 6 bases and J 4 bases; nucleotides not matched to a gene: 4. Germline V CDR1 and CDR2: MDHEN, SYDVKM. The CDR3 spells CASSRDRAYEQYF. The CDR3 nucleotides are TGTGCCAGCAGCAGGGACAGGGCATACGAGCAGTACTTC.

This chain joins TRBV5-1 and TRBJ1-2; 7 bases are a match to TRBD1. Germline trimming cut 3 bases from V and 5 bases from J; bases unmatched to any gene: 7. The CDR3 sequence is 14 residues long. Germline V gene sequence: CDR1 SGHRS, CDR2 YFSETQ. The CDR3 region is CASSSRGRGYGYTF. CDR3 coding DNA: TGCGCCAGCAGCTCCAGGGGGAGAGGGTATGGCTACACCTTC.

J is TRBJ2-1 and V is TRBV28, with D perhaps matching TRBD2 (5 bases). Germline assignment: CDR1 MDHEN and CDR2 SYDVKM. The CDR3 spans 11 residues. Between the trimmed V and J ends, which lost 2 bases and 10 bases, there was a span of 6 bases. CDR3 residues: CASSLTGEQFF. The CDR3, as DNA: TGTGCCAGCAGTTTAACGGGAGAGCAGTTCTTC.

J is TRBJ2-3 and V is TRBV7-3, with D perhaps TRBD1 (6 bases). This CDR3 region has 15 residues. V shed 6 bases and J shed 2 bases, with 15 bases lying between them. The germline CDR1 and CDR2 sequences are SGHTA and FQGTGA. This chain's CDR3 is CASSQSSGATDTQYF. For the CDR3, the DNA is TGTGCCAGCAGTCAGTCTTCAGGGGCCACAGATACGCAGTATTTT.

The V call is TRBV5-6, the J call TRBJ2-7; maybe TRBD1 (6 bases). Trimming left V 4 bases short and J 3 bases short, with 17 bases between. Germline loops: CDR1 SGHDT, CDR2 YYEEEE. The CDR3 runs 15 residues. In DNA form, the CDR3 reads TGTGCCAGCAGCGGATGGACAGCCCGAGTCTACGAGCAGTACTTC. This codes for CASSGWTARVYEQYF.

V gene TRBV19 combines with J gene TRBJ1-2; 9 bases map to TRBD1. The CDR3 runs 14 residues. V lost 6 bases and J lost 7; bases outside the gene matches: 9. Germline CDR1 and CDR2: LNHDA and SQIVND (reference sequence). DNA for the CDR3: TGTGCCAGTAGAGATACCGGGACAGGGTTTGGCTACACCTTC. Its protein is CASRDTGTGFGYTF. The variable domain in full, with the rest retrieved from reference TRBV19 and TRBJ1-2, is DGGITQSPKYLFRKEGQNVTLSCEQNLNHDAMYWYRQDPGQGLRLIYYSQIVNDFQKGDIAEGYSVSREKKESFPLTVTSAQKNPTAFYLCASRDTGTGFGYTFGSGTRLTVV.

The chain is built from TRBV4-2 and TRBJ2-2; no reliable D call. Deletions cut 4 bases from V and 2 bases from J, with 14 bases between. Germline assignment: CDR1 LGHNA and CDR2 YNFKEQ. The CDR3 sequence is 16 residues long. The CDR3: CASSPVPRTNTGELFF. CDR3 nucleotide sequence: TGTGCCAGCAGCCCAGTACCTAGAACTAACACCGGGGAGCTGTTTTTT.

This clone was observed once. The CDR3 DNA is TGTGCCAGCAGCTTCGATGAGCAGTTCTTC. It translates to CASSFDEQFF. The V call is TRBV7-9, the J call TRBJ2-1, with D hard to call. The V end was cut by 3 bases, the J end by 8 bases, with 2 bases between. CDR1 is SEHNR and CDR2 is FQNEAQ in the germline V gene (reference sequence). The CDR3 runs 10 residues. Full variable domain (missing parts from reference TRBV7-9 and TRBJ2-1): DTGVSQNPRHKITKRGQNVTFRCDPISEHNRLYWYRQTLGQGPEFLTYFQNEAQLEKSRLLSDRFSAERPKGSFSTLEIQRTEQGDSAMYLCASSFDEQFFGPGTRLTVL.